The 20 T cell receptor beta chains in this list originate from one sample, sequenced in a study of CD8 T cells in ankylosing spondylitis. TCRdb reanalysed the 5' RACE reads using MiXCR and keeps one entry per CDR3 protein. Of 200,000 to 250,000 distinct CDR3 sequences in the sample, roughly 10% were seen once. Source material: blood, either unsorted or a sorted T cell fraction (not recorded which). The receptors were gathered from a male donor with ankylosing spondylitis or in good health (not recorded which).

This clonotype was detected ten times or more. The CDR3 protein is CATSRDRGSQETQYF. In DNA form, the CDR3 reads TGTGCCACCAGCAGAGATCGGGGGAGCCAAGAGACCCAGTACTTC. V is TRBV15 and J is TRBJ2-5; tentative D call: TRBD2 (6 bases). This CDR3 has 15 amino acids. Germline loops: CDR1 LNHNV, CDR2 YYDKDF (reference sequence). V shed 0 bases and J shed 1 base, with 9 bases lying between them.

This clonotype has a count of ten or more. CDR3 loop: CASSAGTGGSRYEQYF. CDR3 nucleotides: TGTGCCAGCAGTGCGGGGACAGGGGGGAGTAGATACGAGCAGTACTTC. V and J are TRBV25-1 and TRBJ2-7; TRBD1 matches 11 bases. This CDR3 has 16 amino acids. Germline CDR1 reads MGHDK; CDR2 reads SYGVNS. V was clipped by 4 bases and J by 4 bases; unmatched bases: 9.

This clonotype was counted at least ten times. The V gene is TRBV7-2, the J gene TRBJ2-1, with D possibly being TRBD1 or TRBD2 (5 bases each). V shed 10 bases and J shed 3 bases, with 19 bases lying between them. The CDR3 totals 15 residues. The germline V gene encodes CDR1 SGHTA and CDR2 FQGNSA. The DNA of the CDR3 is TGTGCCACTCACCGGGGCTACACGGACTACAATGAGCAGTTCTTC. Protein product: CATHRGYTDYNEQFF.

This clonotype showed up many times. The rearrangement links TRBV7-2 to TRBJ2-1; TRBD1 aligns across 9 bases. CDR1 is SGHTA and CDR2 is FQGNSA in the germline V gene. V lost 8 bases and J lost 0; bases outside the gene matches: 2. The CDR3 length is 14 residues. The CDR3 DNA sequence: TGTGCCAGCGGGACAGGGAGCTCCTACAATGAGCAGTTCTTC. It yields the protein CASGTGSSYNEQFF.

On this clonotype: With a much larger clone just one base away, this may be a read error. CDR3 loop: CASSPDREWPYEQYF. CDR3 nucleotide sequence: TGTGCCAGCAGCCCTGACAGGGAATGGCCCTACGAGCAGTACTTC. The rearrangement joins TRBV5-7 to TRBJ2-7; 7 bases fit TRBD1. TRBV5-7 is classed as an ORF, of uncertain function. The CDR3 is 15 residues long. V shed 4 bases and J 2 bases; nucleotides not matched to a gene: 9.

This clonotype was recorded a few times. The chain links TRBV11-1 to TRBJ1-6, with 9 positions matching TRBD1. Trimming cost V 3 bases and J 2 bases; bases outside gene matches: 8. Germline assignment: CDR1 SGHAT and CDR2 FQDESV (reference sequence). CDR3 size: 18 residues. CDR3 nucleotide sequence: TGTGCCAGCAGCTTTAAACAGGGGGCAGGAACCTATAATTCACCCCTCCACTTT. Encoded protein: CASSFKQGAGTYNSPLHF.

The chain has TRBV28 and TRBJ2-1; D ambiguous. Germline CDR1 is MDHEN and CDR2 is SYDVKM. The CDR3 spans 11 residues. With 10 bases removed from V and 5 bases from J, the gap between germline ends came to 9 bases. The DNA of the CDR3 is TGTGCCATTCTTTTTAACAATGAGCAGTTCTTC. It yields the protein CAILFNNEQFF.

In this sample, this clonotype turned up many times. The chain carries TRBV9 and TRBJ2-3, with a possible D match to TRBD2 (5 bases). This CDR3 spans 15 amino acids. V lost 3 bases to trimming and J lost 3 bases, with 14 bases between them. CDR1 and CDR2 (germline): SGDLS, YYNGEE. CDR3 residues: CASSDGVRRTDTQYF. The DNA for the CDR3 is TGTGCCAGCAGCGACGGAGTGAGGAGGACAGATACGCAGTATTTT.

This rearrangement joins TRBV13 to TRBJ1-6; 12 positions match TRBD1. Germline V gives CDR1 PRHDT, CDR2 FYEKMQ (reference sequence). The CDR3 contains 16 residues. Trimming removed 4 bases from V and 6 bases from J; junction bases left unmatched: 4. The CDR3 nucleotides read TGTGCCAGCAGCTGGGGACAGGGGGCCAGTAATTCACCCCTCCACTTT. Translation: CASSWGQGASNSPLHF.

This clonotype was observed a few times. The chain uses TRBV12-3 or TRBV12-4 and TRBJ2-7; 9 bases are shared with TRBD1. The CDR3 sequence is 17 residues long. Germline trimming cut 1 base from V and 2 bases from J; bases unmatched to any gene: 9. The CDR3 DNA sequence: TGTGCCAGCAGTTTAGGGAACCGGGACAGGGTTGCCTACGAGCAGTACTTC. It specifies CASSLGNRDRVAYEQYF.

This clonotype came up a few times. J is TRBJ2-7 and V is TRBV11-2; tentatively, D is TRBD1 (6 bases). This CDR3 comprises 13 residues. V gave up 5 bases and J gave up 5 bases, with 13 bases separating them. In germline, CDR1 is SGHAT, CDR2 FQNNGV. CDR3 sequence: CASSRLRGHEQYF. The DNA of the CDR3 is TGTGCCAGCAGCCGCCTCAGGGGACACGAGCAGTACTTC.

The CDR3 DNA reads as TGTGCCAGCGGCTCCCAAGTAGCAGTCAGCACAGATACGCAGTATTTT. Protein sequence: CASGSQVAVSTDTQYF. This chain links TRBV6-1 with TRBJ2-3, with D hard to call. Trimming removed 8 bases from V and 0 bases from J, with 18 bases in between. CDR3 length: 16 residues. CDR1 is MNHNS and CDR2 is SASEGT in the germline V gene.

V and J are TRBV28 and TRBJ1-5, with no clear D. Germline V gene sequence: CDR1 MDHEN, CDR2 SYDVKM. The CDR3 length is 13 residues. V lost 6 bases to trimming and J lost 5 bases, with 11 bases between them. CDR3 sequence: CASRAAPYQPQHF. As DNA, the CDR3 is TGTGCCAGCAGAGCCGCACCCTATCAGCCCCAGCATTTT.

The V and J genes are TRBV5-1 and TRBJ1-6; possible D gene TRBD1, 5 bases. CDR3 size: 16 residues. Looked up from germline, CDR1 is SGHRS and CDR2 is YFSETQ. The germline V and J ends were trimmed by 1 base and 7 bases, with 15 bases remaining between them. The CDR3 is CASSLNRRPQNSPLHF. The CDR3 coding sequence is TGCGCCAGCAGCTTGAACAGGCGACCCCAGAATTCACCCCTCCACTTT. The full variable domain, with the rest looked up from reference TRBV5-1 and TRBJ1-6, is KAGVTQTPRYLIKTRGQQVTLSCSPISGHRSVSWYQQTPGQGLQFLFEYFSETQRNKGNFPGRFSGRQFSNSRSEMNVSTLELGDSALYLCASSLNRRPQNSPLHFGNGTRLTVT.

This clonotype has ten or more counts. The chain couples TRBV20-1 to TRBJ2-1; TRBD2 aligns across 7 bases. The V gene's germline CDR1 is DFQATT and CDR2 SNEGSKA (reference sequence). The junction had 6 bases not matched to a gene; V was cut back by 3 bases and J by 7 bases. This CDR3 is 13 amino acids long. CDR3 in DNA: TGCAGTGCTAGGGGGGGGACGAATAATGAGCAGTTCTTC. Residues: CSARGGTNNEQFF.

The J gene is TRBJ2-4, the V gene TRBV12-3 or TRBV12-4, with D perhaps matching TRBD2 (5 bases). The CDR3 is made up of 12 amino acids. The germline V and J ends were trimmed by 6 bases and 9 bases, with 12 bases remaining between them. CDR3 sequence (DNA): TGTGCCAGCAGCCCCCCCGAGGGCATTCAGTACTTC. It yields the protein CASSPPEGIQYF.

This clonotype was picked up a small number of times. The chain uses TRBV29-1 and TRBJ2-1; perhaps TRBD1 as D (6 bases). CDR3 length: 12 amino acids. Trimming cost V 3 bases and J 10 bases, with 13 bases left between them. The germline V gene encodes CDR1 SQVTM and CDR2 ANQGSEA. CDR3 sequence reads: CSVDDGGGEQFF. In DNA form, the CDR3 reads TGCAGCGTTGATGATGGGGGCGGGGAGCAGTTCTTC.

This clonotype was recorded a few times. This chain uses TRBV11-2 with TRBJ2-7; TRBD2 agrees at 8 bases. This CDR3 comprises 18 residues. Trimming cost V 3 bases and J 4 bases; bases outside gene matches: 17. CDR1 and CDR2 (germline): SGHAT, FQNNGV. CDR3 nucleotide sequence: TGTGCCAGCAGCTTGTCGCAAGGCGGGGGGTCCGGTGGGTACGAGCAGTACTTC. Its translation is CASSLSQGGGSGGYEQYF.

At least ten counts were recorded for this clonotype. This chain links TRBV29-1 with TRBJ2-5; 8 nucleotides match TRBD1. The CDR3 runs to 14 residues. In germline, CDR1 is SQVTM, CDR2 ANQGSEA. V lost 2 bases, J lost 2 bases, and 4 bases stayed unmatched. CDR3 sequence (DNA): TGCAGCGTTGAATCTCGACAGGGGCAAGAGACCCAGTACTTC. Translated: CSVESRQGQETQYF.

This clonotype was recorded at least ten times. V is TRBV12-3 or TRBV12-4 and J is TRBJ1-5; D is unresolved. V lost 2 bases and J lost 1, with 6 bases in between. This CDR3 spans 14 amino acids. The CDR3: CASSLLGSNQPQHF. The CDR3 DNA sequence: TGTGCCAGCAGTTTACTCGGGAGCAATCAGCCCCAGCATTTT.